This is a list of T cell receptor beta chains from one sample in a study of regulatory and conventional T cells in breast cancer. MiXCR, run by TCRdb on the PCR reads, gives a single entry per CDR3 protein. The data contain some 9,900 distinct CDR3 sequences, about a third of them seen just once; the ten biggest clones take up more than 5%. Sequencing was carried out using conventional T cells from blood. Source of these receptors: a male donor in good health. The CDR3 runs from the conserved cysteine through the conserved F or W. Fields, in order: D gene, J gene, V gene, clone size, CDR3 protein, CDR3 DNA. The D gene is left open where the match is weak. Clone size is shown for a subset of rows, as once, few, many or a class of expanded clone.

d_call: -; j_call: TRBJ1-2; v_call: TRBV5-4; clone_size: once; cdr3_aa: CASSTEGPGGGYGYTF; cdr3_nt: TGTGCCAGCAGCACGGAAGGTCCTGGGGGGGGCTATGGCTACACCTTC
d_call: -; j_call: TRBJ2-1; v_call: TRBV9; clone_size: -; cdr3_aa: CASSVGGRSSYNEQFF; cdr3_nt: TGTGCCAGCAGCGTAGGAGGGAGGAGTTCCTACAATGAGCAGTTCTTC
d_call: -; j_call: TRBJ1-5; v_call: TRBV4-2; clone_size: few; cdr3_aa: CASSLGADPSEPQHF; cdr3_nt: TGTGCCAGCAGCCTAGGGGCAGACCCGTCAGAGCCCCAGCATTTT
d_call: -; j_call: TRBJ2-7; v_call: TRBV12-3/TRBV12-4; clone_size: few; cdr3_aa: CASSLTRYEQYF; cdr3_nt: TGTGCCAGCAGTTTAACTCGATACGAGCAGTACTTC
d_call: -; j_call: TRBJ1-5; v_call: TRBV4-2; clone_size: few; cdr3_aa: CASSQDTLNQPQHF; cdr3_nt: TGTGCCAGCAGCCAAGATACCCTTAATCAGCCCCAGCATTTT
d_call: -; j_call: TRBJ2-5; v_call: TRBV12-3/TRBV12-4; clone_size: medium-sized; cdr3_aa: CASSSTGSQETQYF; cdr3_nt: TGTGCCAGCAGTTCGACAGGTTCCCAAGAGACCCAGTACTTC
d_call: -; j_call: TRBJ2-3; v_call: TRBV29-1; clone_size: medium-sized; cdr3_aa: CSVGIPLTDTQYF; cdr3_nt: TGCAGCGTCGGGATTCCCCTCACAGATACGCAGTATTTT
d_call: -; j_call: TRBJ2-3; v_call: TRBV5-1; clone_size: few; cdr3_aa: CASSLGSSTDTQYF; cdr3_nt: TGCGCCAGCAGCTTGGGGAGCTCCACAGATACGCAGTATTTT
d_call: -; j_call: TRBJ2-3; v_call: TRBV7-2; clone_size: -; cdr3_aa: CASSLPSVGTDTQYF; cdr3_nt: TGTGCCAGCAGCTTACCCAGCGTCGGCACAGATACGCAGTATTTT
d_call: TRBD2; j_call: TRBJ2-1; v_call: TRBV2; clone_size: -; cdr3_aa: CASSLSGGTYNEQFF; cdr3_nt: TGTGCCAGCAGTCTTAGCGGGGGAACCTACAATGAGCAGTTCTTC
d_call: -; j_call: TRBJ1-4; v_call: TRBV6-6; clone_size: few; cdr3_aa: CASSYSPDEKLFF; cdr3_nt: TGTGCCAGCAGTTACTCCCCAGATGAAAAACTGTTTTTT
d_call: -; j_call: TRBJ2-1; v_call: TRBV11-2; clone_size: -; cdr3_aa: CASSLRSYNEQFF; cdr3_nt: TGTGCCAGCAGCTTAAGATCCTACAATGAGCAGTTCTTC
d_call: -; j_call: TRBJ2-7; v_call: TRBV30; clone_size: few; cdr3_aa: CAWIRAGSYEQYF; cdr3_nt: TGTGCCTGGATCCGGGCAGGGTCCTACGAGCAGTACTTC
d_call: -; j_call: TRBJ2-7; v_call: TRBV5-1; clone_size: -; cdr3_aa: CASSLDYEQYF; cdr3_nt: TGCGCCAGCAGCTTGGATTACGAGCAGTACTTC
d_call: -; j_call: TRBJ2-1; v_call: TRBV28; clone_size: -; cdr3_aa: CASSKDASSYNEQFF; cdr3_nt: TGTGCCAGCAGTAAAGACGCTTCGTCCTACAATGAGCAGTTCTTC
d_call: -; j_call: TRBJ2-5; v_call: TRBV13; clone_size: medium-sized; cdr3_aa: CASTLWGGETQYF; cdr3_nt: TGTGCCAGCACGCTTTGGGGCGGGGAGACCCAGTACTTC
d_call: -; j_call: TRBJ1-1; v_call: TRBV18; clone_size: -; cdr3_aa: CASSPPSDRLLNTEAFF; cdr3_nt: TGTGCCAGCTCACCACCCTCGGACAGACTCCTGAACACTGAAGCTTTCTTT
d_call: -; j_call: TRBJ2-4; v_call: TRBV7-2; clone_size: once; cdr3_aa: CASRQDPGGLNIQYF; cdr3_nt: TGTGCCAGCAGGCAGGATCCAGGTGGCCTAAACATTCAGTACTTC